The rows below give T cell receptor beta chains drawn from one sample of a study of cytomegalovirus exposure and HLA in healthy donors. Clones were sequenced by immunoSEQ multiplex PCR, and TCRdb holds only the in-frame ones, with some missing. There are 100,000 to 150,000 clones in the sample; 65% to 75% occur only once, and 6% to 8.5% lies in the top ten. Sequenced material: PBMCs. Receptors originate from a man aged 35 to 55 in good health and CMV-seropositive. CDR3s include the opening cysteine and the closing phenylalanine or tryptophan. Each record gives: CDR3 protein, CDR3 DNA, clone size, D gene, V gene, J gene. A D gene is named only where the DNA matches it firmly. Size is stated for part of the rows, as once, few or many counts, or as a class when the clone is expanded.

CDR3: CASSMGTLYGYTF
DNA: TGTGCCAGTAGTATGGGGACACTCTATGGCTACACCTTC
size: NA
D: NA
V: TRBV19
J: TRBJ1-2

CDR3: CASTLGGQPQHF
DNA: TGTGCCAGCACCCTCGGGGGACAGCCCCAGCATTTT
size: NA
D: NA
V: TRBV28
J: TRBJ1-5

CDR3: CASSPTGYMNTEAFF
DNA: TGTGCCAGCAGCCCGACGGGGTACATGAACACTGAAGCTTTCTTT
size: NA
D: NA
V: TRBV7-8
J: TRBJ1-1

CDR3: CASTQGGGYEQYF
DNA: TGTGCCAGCACCCAAGGGGGCGGCTACGAGCAGTACTTC
size: few
D: TRBD1
V: TRBV2
J: TRBJ2-7

CDR3: CASIWTAPQPQHF
DNA: TGTGCCAGTATTTGGACAGCCCCTCAGCCCCAGCATTTT
size: NA
D: NA
V: TRBV19
J: TRBJ1-5

CDR3: CASRIGTGGPYEQYF
DNA: TGTGCCAGCAGAATAGGGACAGGGGGTCCCTACGAGCAGTACTTC
size: NA
D: TRBD1
V: TRBV6-5
J: TRBJ2-7

CDR3: CASSSLPSSFYEQYF
DNA: TGTGCCAGCTCATCTCTACCATCTTCCTTCTACGAGCAGTACTTC
size: NA
D: NA
V: TRBV18
J: TRBJ2-7

CDR3: CASSFRATEKSNTEAFF
DNA: TGTGCCAGCAGCTTTAGAGCTACAGAGAAATCGAACACTGAAGCTTTCTTT
size: NA
D: NA
V: TRBV7-9
J: TRBJ1-1

CDR3: CSVLGTSGTYEQYF
DNA: TGCAGCGTACTAGGGACTAGCGGAACCTACGAGCAGTACTTC
size: NA
D: TRBD2
V: TRBV29-1
J: TRBJ2-7

CDR3: CASSVASGAGELFF
DNA: TGTGCCAGCAGCGTAGCGAGTGGAGCCGGGGAACTGTTTTTT
size: NA
D: NA
V: TRBV9
J: TRBJ2-2

CDR3: CASSTRNEQFF
DNA: TGTGCCAGTAGTACTAGGAATGAGCAGTTCTTC
size: NA
D: NA
V: TRBV19
J: TRBJ2-1

CDR3: CASSQQGGNTEAFF
DNA: TGCGCCAGCAGCCAGCAGGGGGGGAACACTGAAGCTTTCTTT
size: NA
D: TRBD1
V: TRBV5-1
J: TRBJ1-1

CDR3: CASSLGTGGLGLFF
DNA: TGTGCCAGCAGCTTAGGTACAGGGGGCCTCGGGCTGTTTTTT
size: once
D: TRBD1
V: TRBV7-9
J: TRBJ1-4

CDR3: CASSLGTANTEAFF
DNA: TGTGCCAGCAGCTTAGGGACAGCGAACACTGAAGCTTTCTTT
size: NA
D: NA
V: TRBV7-9
J: TRBJ1-1

CDR3: CASSQEGAVTYEQYF
DNA: TGCGCCAGCAGCCAAGAGGGGGCAGTAACCTACGAGCAGTACTTC
size: NA
D: NA
V: TRBV4-1
J: TRBJ2-7

CDR3: CASSVRTGVNSPLHF
DNA: TGTGCCAGCAGCGTCCGCACAGGGGTGAATTCACCCCTCCACTTT
size: NA
D: TRBD1
V: TRBV9
J: TRBJ1-6

CDR3: CASRESVNEQFF
DNA: TGTGCCAGTAGGGAGTCAGTCAATGAGCAGTTCTTC
size: NA
D: NA
V: TRBV19
J: TRBJ2-1

CDR3: CASSQDITGVSNQPQHF
DNA: TGCGCCAGCAGCCAAGATATAACAGGGGTAAGCAATCAGCCCCAGCATTTT
size: NA
D: TRBD1
V: TRBV4-1
J: TRBJ1-5

CDR3: CASSLEGTGFRETQYF
DNA: TGCGCCAGCAGCTTGGAAGGGACAGGGTTTCGAGAGACCCAGTACTTC
size: NA
D: TRBD1
V: TRBV5-1
J: TRBJ2-5

CDR3: CASSLGLAGGIYEQYF
DNA: TGTGCCAGCAGCTTGGGACTAGCGGGGGGAATCTACGAGCAGTACTTC
size: few
D: TRBD2
V: TRBV5-5
J: TRBJ2-7

CDR3: CASSPRFGGNYNEQFF
DNA: TGTGCCAGCAGCCCCCGTTTTGGGGGCAACTACAATGAGCAGTTCTTC
size: NA
D: NA
V: TRBV11-2
J: TRBJ2-1

CDR3: CASRVYQGWVLMNTEAFF
DNA: TGTGCCAGTCGTGTTTATCAGGGTTGGGTCCTTATGAACACTGAAGCTTTCTTT
size: NA
D: NA
V: TRBV21-1
J: TRBJ1-1

CDR3: CASSPGQEQYF
DNA: TGTGCCAGTAGTCCCGGACAGGAGCAGTACTTC
size: NA
D: NA
V: TRBV19
J: TRBJ2-7

CDR3: CASSHTSSPLHF
DNA: TGTGCCAGCAGTCATACTAGTTCACCCCTCCACTTT
size: NA
D: NA
V: TRBV7-2
J: TRBJ1-6

CDR3: CASSPDVARGAFF
DNA: TGCGCCAGCAGTCCGGACGTCGCCCGGGGGGCTTTCTTT
size: NA
D: NA
V: TRBV5-1
J: TRBJ1-1

CDR3: CASRPRVSSSYEQYF
DNA: TGTGCCAGCAGGCCACGGGTGTCCAGCTCCTACGAGCAGTACTTC
size: few
D: NA
V: TRBV2
J: TRBJ2-7

CDR3: CASSFFPPETTEGKNIQYF
DNA: TGTGCCAGCAGTTTCTTCCCCCCCGAGACGACCGAGGGCAAAAACATTCAGTACTTC
size: once
D: NA
V: TRBV27
J: TRBJ2-4

CDR3: CASSSGRGYNEQFF
DNA: TGTGCCAGCAGTTCGGGTAGGGGGTACAATGAGCAGTTCTTC
size: NA
D: NA
V: TRBV11-2
J: TRBJ2-1

CDR3: CSVRTEISYEQYF
DNA: TGCAGCGTCCGGACAGAAATCTCCTACGAGCAGTACTTC
size: once
D: NA
V: TRBV29-1
J: TRBJ2-7

CDR3: CASSLFGSEQFF
DNA: TGTGCCAGCAGTCTATTCGGGTCGGAGCAGTTCTTC
size: NA
D: NA
V: TRBV7-9
J: TRBJ2-1

CDR3: CASSASPGGEQYF
DNA: TGTGCCAGCAGCGCAAGTCCCGGGGGGGAGCAGTACTTC
size: NA
D: TRBD2
V: TRBV7-9
J: TRBJ2-7

CDR3: CASSIHSNSNQPQHF
DNA: TGTGCCAGTAGTATTCACAGTAATAGCAATCAGCCCCAGCATTTT
size: once
D: NA
V: TRBV19
J: TRBJ1-5

CDR3: CASSQTTGGSNGYTF
DNA: TGTGCCAGCAGCCAGACGACAGGGGGCAGCAATGGCTACACCTTC
size: NA
D: TRBD1
V: TRBV7-9
J: TRBJ1-2

CDR3: CASSAGWGSLRETQYF
DNA: TGTGCCAGCAGTGCGGGGTGGGGTAGCTTGAGAGAGACCCAGTACTTC
size: NA
D: NA
V: TRBV2
J: TRBJ2-5

CDR3: CASSVGAGYEQYF
DNA: TGTGCCAGCAGCGTGGGGGCCGGCTACGAGCAGTACTTC
size: NA
D: NA
V: TRBV9
J: TRBJ2-7

CDR3: CASSQDYSRDQPQHF
DNA: TGTGCCAGCAGCCAAGATTATAGCAGAGATCAGCCCCAGCATTTT
size: NA
D: NA
V: TRBV4-2
J: TRBJ1-5

CDR3: CASRARGTPDQPQHF
DNA: TGTGCCAGCAGAGCTCGAGGGACACCGGATCAGCCCCAGCATTTT
size: NA
D: NA
V: TRBV6-5
J: TRBJ1-5

CDR3: CASLPSPGGDFYNSPLHF
DNA: TGTGCCAGCCTTCCGTCCCCCGGGGGTGACTTCTATAATTCACCCCTCCACTTT
size: few
D: NA
V: TRBV28
J: TRBJ1-6

CDR3: CASMASKTGKKAFF
DNA: TGTGCCAGTATGGCCTCGAAAACAGGGAAGAAAGCTTTCTTT
size: NA
D: NA
V: TRBV19
J: TRBJ1-1

CDR3: CASKAGGIGNTIYF
DNA: TGTGCCAGCAAGGCGGGGGGAATTGGAAACACCATATATTTT
size: NA
D: NA
V: TRBV6-1
J: TRBJ1-3

CDR3: CSVTGGGLNTEAFF
DNA: TGCAGCGTGACAGGGGGCGGGTTGAACACTGAAGCTTTCTTT
size: NA
D: TRBD1
V: TRBV29-1
J: TRBJ1-1

CDR3: CSVVRGNSYEQYF
DNA: TGCAGCGTTGTTCGGGGGAACTCCTACGAGCAGTACTTC
size: once
D: NA
V: TRBV29-1
J: TRBJ2-7

CDR3: CASSLAPGGGGREQFF
DNA: TGTGCCAGCAGCTTAGCCCCCGGCGGGGGGGGCCGTGAGCAGTTCTTC
size: once
D: TRBD2
V: TRBV7-2
J: TRBJ2-1

CDR3: CASSYSDSTEAFF
DNA: TGTGCCAGCAGTTACTCCGACTCCACTGAAGCTTTCTTT
size: NA
D: NA
V: TRBV6-5
J: TRBJ1-1

CDR3: CASTGSHYEQYF
DNA: TGTGCCAGCACAGGCAGCCACTACGAGCAGTACTTC
size: few
D: NA
V: TRBV28
J: TRBJ2-7

CDR3: CASSPQQADYGYTF
DNA: TGTGCCAGCAGCCCCCAACAGGCGGACTATGGCTACACCTTC
size: NA
D: NA
V: TRBV5-5
J: TRBJ1-2

CDR3: CAISDRPQVTEAFF
DNA: TGTGCCATCAGTGATCGGCCCCAGGTGACTGAAGCTTTCTTT
size: NA
D: NA
V: TRBV10-3
J: TRBJ1-1

CDR3: CASSIDPGGPYNEQFF
DNA: TGTGCCAGTAGTATTGACCCTGGCGGTCCCTACAATGAGCAGTTCTTC
size: NA
D: NA
V: TRBV19
J: TRBJ2-1

CDR3: CASSPLLEGTEAFF
DNA: TGTGCCAGCAGCCCACTACTCGAGGGCACTGAAGCTTTCTTT
size: NA
D: NA
V: TRBV6-1
J: TRBJ1-1

CDR3: CASSERETDTQYF
DNA: TGTGCCAGCAGTGAAAGGGAGACAGATACGCAGTATTTT
size: NA
D: NA
V: TRBV6-4
J: TRBJ2-3

CDR3: CASSQTRTGGVGDNSPLHF
DNA: TGTGCCAGCAGTCAGACACGGACAGGGGGCGTCGGAGACAATTCACCCCTCCACTTT
size: NA
D: TRBD1
V: TRBV13
J: TRBJ1-6

CDR3: CASSGFGKTGANVLTF
DNA: TGTGCCAGCTCAGGGTTCGGTAAGACGGGGGCCAACGTCCTGACTTTC
size: NA
D: NA
V: TRBV27
J: TRBJ2-6

CDR3: CASSLDGDYEQYF
DNA: TGTGCCAGCAGCTTAGACGGGGACTACGAGCAGTACTTC
size: NA
D: NA
V: TRBV7-8
J: TRBJ2-7

CDR3: CASRINRGEQYF
DNA: TGTGCCAGTAGAATTAATCGAGGCGAGCAGTACTTC
size: few
D: NA
V: TRBV6-6
J: TRBJ2-7

CDR3: CASSLLRGAYQETQYF
DNA: TGTGCCAGCAGCTTACTGCGGGGGGCGTACCAAGAGACCCAGTACTTC
size: NA
D: TRBD2
V: TRBV11-2
J: TRBJ2-5

CDR3: CASSLTSGRAETQYF
DNA: TGTGCCAGCAGCTTGACTAGCGGGAGGGCGGAGACCCAGTACTTC
size: NA
D: TRBD2
V: TRBV7-2
J: TRBJ2-5

CDR3: CASRRGGSTDTQYF
DNA: TGTGCCAGCCGCCGCGGAGGATCCACAGATACGCAGTATTTT
size: NA
D: NA
V: TRBV2
J: TRBJ2-3

CDR3: CASSRDRGTSYEQYF
DNA: TGTGCCAGCTCACGGGACAGGGGGACCTCCTACGAGCAGTACTTC
size: NA
D: TRBD1
V: TRBV18
J: TRBJ2-7

CDR3: CASSIRGGYEQYF
DNA: TGTGCCAGTAGTATTCGGGGAGGCTACGAGCAGTACTTC
size: NA
D: NA
V: TRBV19
J: TRBJ2-7